A selection of T cell receptor beta chains follows, all from one sample in a study of cytomegalovirus exposure and HLA in healthy donors. Here immunoSEQ multiplex PCR was the method, and the copy in TCRdb shows in-frame clones only, minus some. The data hold around 150,000 clones, with over 65% observed a single time. The sample consisted of PBMCs. Every receptor here comes from a woman between 40 and 55 years old in good health and CMV-seropositive. CDR3s include the opening cysteine and the closing phenylalanine or tryptophan.

TRBV4-2,TRBJ2-7,CASSQDVRGRAYEQYF
TRBV6-6,TRBJ1-2,CASSDIGQNYGYTF
TRBV29-1,TRBJ1-1,CSVEAVLGGTEAFF
TRBV28,TRBJ2-7,CASSPSRTGVGGQYF
TRBV19,TRBJ2-7,CASSKQGLAGTYEQYF
TRBV6-5,TRBJ1-2,CASSSDAGGYPF
TRBV5-6,TRBJ1-3,CASSMFRQAGNTIYF
TRBV7-2,TRBJ2-5,CASSPGLAGVHGTQYF
TRBV5-8,TRBJ1-3,CASSLTGNTIYF
TRBV4-3,TRBJ2-6,CASSQTQGSGANVLTF
TRBV5-1,TRBJ1-5,CASSLGGTANQPQHF
TRBV7-2,TRBJ1-3,CASSLAAGAGAKTGNTIYF
TRBV6-8,TRBJ2-5,CASRRGAQETQYF
TRBV19,TRBJ2-2,CASSIRGALTGELFF
TRBV29-1,TRBJ2-1,CSVVPGGGNEQFF
TRBV11-2,TRBJ2-2,CASSLDFPFGRTGELFF
TRBV4-3,TRBJ2-2,CASSQESWGEASAGELFF
TRBV29-1,TRBJ1-2,CSVGTGVRNGYTF
TRBV19,TRBJ2-7,CASSWTGVTYEQYF
TRBV6-4,TRBJ2-7,CASPRVRHEQYF
TRBV2,TRBJ1-2,CASSEVGQNYGYTF
TRBV10-3,TRBJ1-1,CAISPDKNPEAFF
TRBV6-1,TRBJ2-3,CASYVRSLHADTQYF
TRBV29-1,TRBJ2-1,CSAGADYNEQFF
TRBV11-2,TRBJ2-1,CASSLQGYNEQFF
TRBV19,TRBJ2-3,CASSIGTNTDTQYF
TRBV7-9,TRBJ2-7,CASTPGEVSYEQYF
TRBV15,TRBJ2-3,CATVRGGTDTQYF
TRBV6-1,TRBJ1-2,CASRRTGEHYGYTF
TRBV7-9,TRBJ2-5,CASSLSVGLLGEKETQYF
TRBV7-9,TRBJ2-5,CASGVAGVGETQYF
TRBV28,TRBJ2-3,CASRGEERGVNTQYF